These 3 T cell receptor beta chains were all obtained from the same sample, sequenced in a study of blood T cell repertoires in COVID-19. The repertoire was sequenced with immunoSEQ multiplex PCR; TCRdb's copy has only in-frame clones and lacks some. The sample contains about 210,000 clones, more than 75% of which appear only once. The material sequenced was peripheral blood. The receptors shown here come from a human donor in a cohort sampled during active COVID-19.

The CDR3 region has the DNA TGTGCCATCAGGGGTGGACTAGCGGGATTCAAGGAGCAGTTCTTC. As protein: CAIRGGLAGFKEQFF. The V and J genes are TRBV10-3 and TRBJ2-1; 12 bases line up with TRBD2. The ends lost 6 bases at V and 10 bases at J; junction bases unmatched: 10. The CDR3 has 15 amino acids. Germline CDR1 and CDR2: ENHRY and SYGVKD.

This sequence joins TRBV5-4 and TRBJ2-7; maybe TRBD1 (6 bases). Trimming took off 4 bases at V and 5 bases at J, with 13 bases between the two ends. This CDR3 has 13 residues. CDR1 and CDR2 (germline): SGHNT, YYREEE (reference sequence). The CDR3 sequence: CASSLIQGHEQYF. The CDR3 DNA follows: TGTGCCAGCAGCCTTATACAGGGCCACGAGCAGTACTTC.

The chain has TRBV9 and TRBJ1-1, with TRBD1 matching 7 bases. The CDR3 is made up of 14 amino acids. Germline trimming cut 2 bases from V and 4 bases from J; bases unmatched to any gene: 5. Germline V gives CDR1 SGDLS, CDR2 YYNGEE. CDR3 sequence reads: CASSVTTGTTEAFF. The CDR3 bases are TGTGCCAGCAGCGTTACGACAGGGACCACTGAAGCTTTCTTT.